The subject of this entry is one T cell receptor (beta chain). Its antigen is not known. These data belong to a study of shared clonotypes between healthy human individuals. Germline CDR1 is MNHEY and CDR2 is SMNVEV (reference sequence). The CDR3 has 12 residues. V was clipped by 1 base and J by 8 bases, with 7 bases between them. Whole-study findings and limits: Genetic and exposure-history diversity was limited by the small donor number.

TCRdb keeps only in-frame clones here, not all; method: immunoSEQ multiplex PCR. The sample holds approximately 2.3 million clones, more than 80% seen once. This receptor was identified in a man in his late teens or twenties in good health. Some clones in this sample may be carry-over from other donors' samples. The rearrangement links TRBV27 to TRBJ2-3, with D uncertain. The sample comprised naive CD4+ T cells from PBMCs. Stated subset: CD45RA+ positively selected. CDR3: CASSLLGRTQYF. CDR3 in DNA: TGTGCCAGCAGTTTATTGGGCCGTACGCAGTATTTT.